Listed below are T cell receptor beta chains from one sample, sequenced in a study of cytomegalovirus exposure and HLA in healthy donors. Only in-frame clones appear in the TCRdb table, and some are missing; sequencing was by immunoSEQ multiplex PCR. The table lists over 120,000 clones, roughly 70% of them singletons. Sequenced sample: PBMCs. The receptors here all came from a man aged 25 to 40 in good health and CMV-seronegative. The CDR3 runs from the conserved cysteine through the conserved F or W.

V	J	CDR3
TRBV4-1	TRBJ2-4	CASSHTGDNSQYF
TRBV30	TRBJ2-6	CAWSAVAGGPRIGANVLTF
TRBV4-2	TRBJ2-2	CASSQEGGGNTGELFF
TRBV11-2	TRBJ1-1	CGSSLGRGGGTEAFF
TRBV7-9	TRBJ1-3	CASTYSSGNTIYF
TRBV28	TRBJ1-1	CASSPGTGATEAFF
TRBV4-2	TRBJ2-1	CASSQEAVTYNEQFF
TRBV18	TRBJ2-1	CASSLTSDSYNEQFF
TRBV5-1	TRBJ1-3	CASSPGQGVPGNTIYF
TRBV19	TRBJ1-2	CASTDLDRDYGYTF
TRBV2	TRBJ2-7	CASVAELGEQYF
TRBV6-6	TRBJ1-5	CASSANQGYQPQHF
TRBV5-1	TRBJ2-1	CASSLRLLRYGEQFF
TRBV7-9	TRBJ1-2	CASSLGQRKGGYTF
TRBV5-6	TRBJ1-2	CASSQGGADYGYTF